This T cell receptor beta chain stems from a study of T cells in Graves' hyperthyroidism and ophthalmopathy. Turning to the study itself: Prior to any treatment, at the point of initial diagnosis, peripheral blood was collected.

This clonotype was detected ten times or more. What it binds is unknown. Study-wide points: Clonotypes that were expanded in thyroid above 0.001 mostly appeared in blood too.

Uncontrolled infection, other autoimmune disease, pregnancy or lactation disqualified patients from enrolment. The diagnoses drew upon clinical symptoms, serum thyroxine and TRAb, thyroid ultrasound and orbital computed tomography. TCR beta CDR3 sequences were amplified from RNA transcripts. The study used the HTBI primer set for a first-round RT-PCR of the TCR CDR3. TCRdb passed the multiplex PCR reads through MiXCR, listing each CDR3 protein once. The table lists around 260,000 distinct CDR3 sequences, less than 30% of them singletons, with about 30% in the top ten. Germline-derived CDR1 and CDR2 are LNHDA and SQIVND (reference sequence). The CDR3 extends over 13 amino acids. V shed 3 bases and J shed 0 bases, with 5 bases lying between them.

The receptor's source is a middle-aged man with Graves' hyperthyroidism that later progressed to Graves' ophthalmopathy. The genes are TRBV19 and TRBJ1-1, with D unclear. The sample comprised blood. This CDR3 reads CASSIFMNTEAFF. The CDR3 coding sequence is TGTGCCAGTAGTATTTTCATGAACACTGAAGCTTTCTTT.